This TCR beta chain was identified in a study of cytomegalovirus exposure and HLA in healthy donors. Germline V gene lookup returns CDR1 SSHAT and CDR2 FNYEAQ (reference sequence). CDR3 length equals 17 residues. The count of this clone is one. Its antigen is unknown. The junction and the germline gene differ at one end; a read error may be behind it. Separation from the approximately 720-subject first cohort characterized the roughly 120-subject validation cohort, to which the donors belonged. Profiled with immunoSEQ multiplex PCR; TCRdb holds only in-frame clones, not every one. The data show about 69,000 clones, about 94% seen once. General study findings and limits: Rare TCR sequences predominated, though certain public TCRs were found in many donors. It was confirmed in vitro that three of the CMV-associated chains were specific for CMV antigens. The listing of roughly 160 TCR beta chains classed them as cytomegalovirus-associated.

The rearrangement joins TRBV7-7 to TRBJ2-5; 9 bases align to TRBD1. Sequences were obtained from PBMCs. The source of this sequence is a young woman in good health and CMV-seronegative. CDR3 DNA sequence: TGTGCTAGCAGCCAAAACGTGGGGACAGGGAGTTACGAGACCCAGTACTTC. Its protein product is CASSQNVGTGSYETQYF.